This entry is about one T cell receptor beta chain. Its specificity is not known. Adult Caucasians living in Nashville, Tennessee made up all of the donors. The source of the sample is a study of shared clonotypes between healthy human individuals. Whole-study findings and limits: It was anticipated that sequencing depth would influence how many clonotypes donors shared.

With 1 base removed from V and 2 bases from J, the gap between germline ends came to 10 bases. CDR1 is SGHTA and CDR2 is FQGNSA in the germline V gene. This CDR3 contains 15 residues. For every subset, genomic DNA was evenly distributed across several immunoSEQ plates. Sequenced by immunoSEQ multiplex PCR; TCRdb stores in-frame clones only, minus some. The sample includes approximately 2.1 million clones, 85% to 95% of them seen just once. This chain links TRBV7-2 with TRBJ2-3; D ambiguous. Source material: naive CD4+ T cells from PBMCs. Subset: CD45RA+ positively selected. This sequence originates from a young man in good health. Some clones in this sample may be carry-over from other donors' samples. CDR3 loop: CASSLGVTVTDTQYF. The CDR3 nucleotides are TGTGCCAGCAGCTTAGGAGTAACAGTCACAGATACGCAGTATTTT.